This entry lists 5 T cell receptor beta chains sequenced from one sample in a study of blood T cell repertoires in COVID-19. Only in-frame clones appear in the TCRdb table, and some are missing; sequencing was by immunoSEQ multiplex PCR. The table includes 60,000 to 80,000 clones, 85% detected once. The sample was peripheral blood. The source is a man aged 50-59 years with acute or convalescent COVID-19.

The chain has TRBV9 and TRBJ2-5; 15 nucleotides match TRBD2. The CDR3 contains 16 residues. Looked up from germline, CDR1 is SGDLS and CDR2 is YYNGEE. The ends lost 2 bases at V and 2 bases at J; junction bases unmatched: 1. The CDR3 spells CASSVGTSGGQETQYF. For the CDR3, the DNA is TGTGCCAGCAGCGTTGGGACTAGCGGGGGGCAAGAGACCCAGTACTTC.

The chain joins TRBV2 to TRBJ1-2; D gene uncertain. Germline CDR1 reads SNHLY; CDR2 reads FYNNEI. The CDR3 contains 13 residues. The ends were cut back, 3 bases at V and 4 bases at J, with 9 bases in the middle. For the CDR3, the DNA is TGTGCCAGCAGTGACAGCCGGGGCTATGGCTACACCTTC. This translates into CASSDSRGYGYTF. The whole variable domain, filled in from reference TRBV2 and TRBJ1-2, reads EPEVTQTPSHQVTQMGQEVILRCVPISNHLYFYWYRQILGQKVEFLVSFYNNEISEKSEIFDDQFSVERPDGSNFTLKIRSTKLEDSAMYFCASSDSRGYGYTFGSGTRLTVV.

V usage is TRBV27 and J usage is TRBJ1-2; 7 nucleotides match TRBD1. The length of the CDR3 is 12 residues. Germline V CDR1 and CDR2: MNHEY, SMNVEV (reference sequence). V lost 6 bases to trimming and J lost 8 bases; unmatched junction nucleotides: 6. CDR3 loop: CASSPTGSGYTF. Written as DNA, the CDR3 is TGTGCCAGCAGCCCGACAGGGAGCGGCTACACCTTC.

The rearrangement joins TRBV2 to TRBJ1-2; D is ambiguous. The CDR3 has 11 amino acids. Trimming removed 6 bases from V and 3 bases from J, with 5 bases in between. The germline gives CDR1 SNHLY, CDR2 FYNNEI. For the CDR3, the DNA is TGTGCCAGCAGGGAGTACTATGGCTACACCTTC. Translated: CASREYYGYTF.

V is TRBV21-1 and J is TRBJ1-2; no check of the table's D call, TRBD1, against the DNA was made. TRBV21-1 is a recognized pseudogene. The CDR3 covers 16 residues. The CDR3 DNA reads TGTGCCAGCAGCAAAGTACAGGCGATGACTAACTATGGCTACACCTTC. It specifies CASSKVQAMTNYGYTF.